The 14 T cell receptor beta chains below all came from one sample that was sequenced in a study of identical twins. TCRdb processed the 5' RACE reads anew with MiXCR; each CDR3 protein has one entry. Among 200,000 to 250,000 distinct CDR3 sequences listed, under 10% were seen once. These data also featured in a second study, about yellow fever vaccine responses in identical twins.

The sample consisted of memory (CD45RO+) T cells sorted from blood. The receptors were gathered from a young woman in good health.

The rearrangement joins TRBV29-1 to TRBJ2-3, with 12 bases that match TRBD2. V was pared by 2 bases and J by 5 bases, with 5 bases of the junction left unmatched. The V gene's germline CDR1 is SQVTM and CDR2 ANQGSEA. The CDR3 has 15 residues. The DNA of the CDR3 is TGCAGCGTTGAACGCTCTAGCGGGGGGGGAGATACGCAGTATTTT. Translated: CSVERSSGGGDTQYF.

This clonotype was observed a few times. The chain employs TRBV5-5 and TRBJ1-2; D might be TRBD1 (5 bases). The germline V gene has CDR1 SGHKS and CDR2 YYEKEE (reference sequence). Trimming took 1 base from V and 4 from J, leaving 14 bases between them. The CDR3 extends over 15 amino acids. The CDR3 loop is CASSLQSGGSYGYTF. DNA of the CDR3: TGTGCCAGCAGCTTGCAATCTGGGGGTAGCTATGGCTACACCTTC.

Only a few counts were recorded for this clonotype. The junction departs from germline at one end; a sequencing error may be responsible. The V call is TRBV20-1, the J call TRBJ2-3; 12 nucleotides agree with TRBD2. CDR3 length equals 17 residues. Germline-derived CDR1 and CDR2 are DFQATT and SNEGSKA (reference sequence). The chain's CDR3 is CCARDSSGRAGTDTQYF. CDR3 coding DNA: TGCTGTGCTAGAGATTCTAGCGGGAGGGCAGGCACAGATACGCAGTATTTT.

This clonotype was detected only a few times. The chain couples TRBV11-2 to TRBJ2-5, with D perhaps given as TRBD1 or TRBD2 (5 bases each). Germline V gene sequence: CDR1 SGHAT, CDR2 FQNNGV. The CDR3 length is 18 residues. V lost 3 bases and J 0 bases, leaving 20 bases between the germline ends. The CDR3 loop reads CASSFRSLGREYQETQYF. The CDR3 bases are TGTGCCAGCAGCTTCCGTAGCCTGGGCAGGGAGTACCAAGAGACCCAGTACTTC.

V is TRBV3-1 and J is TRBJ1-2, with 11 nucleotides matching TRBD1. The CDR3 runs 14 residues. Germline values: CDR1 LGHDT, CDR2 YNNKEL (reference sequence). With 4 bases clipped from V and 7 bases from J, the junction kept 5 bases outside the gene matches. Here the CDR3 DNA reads TGTGCCAGCAGCCGCGGACAGGGGGCAGTTGGCTACACCTTC. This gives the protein CASSRGQGAVGYTF.

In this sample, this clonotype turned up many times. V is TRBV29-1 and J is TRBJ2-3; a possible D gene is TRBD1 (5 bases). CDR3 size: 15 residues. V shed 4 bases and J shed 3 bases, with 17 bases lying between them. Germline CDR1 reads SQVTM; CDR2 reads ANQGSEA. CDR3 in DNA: TGCAGCGTTGGCGGTCCAGGGTGGAGAACAGATACGCAGTATTTT. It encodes CSVGGPGWRTDTQYF.

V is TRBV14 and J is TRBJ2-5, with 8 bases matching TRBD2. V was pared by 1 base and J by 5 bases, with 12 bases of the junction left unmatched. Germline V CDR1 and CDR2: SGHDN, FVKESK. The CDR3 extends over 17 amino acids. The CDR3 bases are TGTGCCAGCAGCCAAGCTGGACTAGCTGTCCGCCGCGAGACCCAGTACTTC. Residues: CASSQAGLAVRRETQYF. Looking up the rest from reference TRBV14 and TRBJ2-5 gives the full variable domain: EAGVTQFPSHSVIEKGQTVTLRCDPISGHDNLYWYRRVMGKEIKFLLHFVKESKQDESGMPNNRFLAERTGGTYSTLKVQPAELEDSGVYFCASSQAGLAVRRETQYFGPGTRLLVL.

The CDR3 loop reads CASSPRAPSEQYF. DNA for the CDR3: TGTGCCAGCAGTCCAAGGGCCCCGTCGGAGCAGTACTTC. The chain carries TRBV27 and TRBJ2-7, with D hard to call. The CDR3 spans 13 residues. Germline CDR1 MNHEY, CDR2 SMNVEV (reference sequence). The V end lost 5 bases, the J end lost 7 bases, and 15 bases lay between the germline ends.

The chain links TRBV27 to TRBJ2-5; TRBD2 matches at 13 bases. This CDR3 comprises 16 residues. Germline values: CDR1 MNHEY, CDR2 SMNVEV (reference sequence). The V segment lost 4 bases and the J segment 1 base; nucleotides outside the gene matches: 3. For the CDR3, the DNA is TGTGCCAGCAGTTCACGACTAGCGGGAGGCCAAGAGACCCAGTACTTC. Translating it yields CASSSRLAGGQETQYF.

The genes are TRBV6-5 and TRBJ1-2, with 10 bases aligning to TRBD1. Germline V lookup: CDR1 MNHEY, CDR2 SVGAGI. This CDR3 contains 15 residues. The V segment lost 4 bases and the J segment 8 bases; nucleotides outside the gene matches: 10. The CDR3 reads CASSSPGDRGSGYTF. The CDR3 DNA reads TGTGCCAGCAGTTCCCCCGGGGACAGGGGAAGCGGCTACACCTTC.

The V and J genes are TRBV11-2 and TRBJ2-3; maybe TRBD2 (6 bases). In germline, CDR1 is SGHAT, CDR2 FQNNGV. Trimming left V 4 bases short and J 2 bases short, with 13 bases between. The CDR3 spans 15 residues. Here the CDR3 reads CASSWGGTPTDTQYF. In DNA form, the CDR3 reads TGTGCCAGCAGCTGGGGCGGGACTCCCACAGATACGCAGTATTTT.

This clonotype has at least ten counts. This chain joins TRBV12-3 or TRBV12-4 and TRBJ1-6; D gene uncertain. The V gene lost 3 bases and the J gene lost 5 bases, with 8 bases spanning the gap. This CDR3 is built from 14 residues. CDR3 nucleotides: TGTGCCAGCAGTTTCACGGCCAATAATTCACCCCTCCACTTT. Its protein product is CASSFTANNSPLHF.

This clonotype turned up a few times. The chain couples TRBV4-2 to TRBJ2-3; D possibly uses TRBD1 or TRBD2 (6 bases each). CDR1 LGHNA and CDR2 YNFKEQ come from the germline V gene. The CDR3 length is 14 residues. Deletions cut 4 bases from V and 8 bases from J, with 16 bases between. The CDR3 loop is CASSPQRGELTQYF. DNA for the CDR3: TGTGCCAGCAGCCCTCAGAGGGGGGAACTTACGCAGTATTTT.

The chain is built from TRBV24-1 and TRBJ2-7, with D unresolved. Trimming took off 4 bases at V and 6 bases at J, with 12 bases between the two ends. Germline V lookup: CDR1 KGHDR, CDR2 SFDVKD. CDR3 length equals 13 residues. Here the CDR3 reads CATSDQAGSEQYF. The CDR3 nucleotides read TGTGCCACCAGTGACCAGGCAGGTAGCGAGCAGTACTTC.